These 8 T cell receptor beta chains were sequenced from one sample in a study of shared clonotypes between healthy human individuals. The assay was immunoSEQ multiplex PCR, and TCRdb's table has in-frame clones only and misses some. Of about 1.5 million clones in the sample, roughly 98% were seen once. The sequenced material came from naive CD4+ T cells sorted from blood. Subset described: CD45RA+ positively selected. All receptors come from a man aged 25-40 years in good health.

The rearrangement uses TRBV18 and TRBJ1-4; the D is unclear. Germline values: CDR1 KGHSH, CDR2 LQKENI. Trimming cost V 1 base and J 6 bases, with 6 bases left between them. The CDR3 spans 13 residues. The DNA of the CDR3 is TGTGCCAGCTCACCACAGGCTGATGAAAAACTGTTTTTT. Translating gives CASSPQADEKLFF.

V usage is TRBV28 and J usage is TRBJ2-7, with a tentative D call TRBD2 (6 bases). The CDR3 is 16 amino acids. Germline V gene lookup returns CDR1 MDHEN and CDR2 SYDVKM. Trimming cost V 2 bases and J 2 bases, with 16 bases left between them. CDR3 sequence (DNA): TGTGCCAGCAGTTTACGTCAGGGTAGCGGAGCCTACGAGCAGTACTTC. Amino acid sequence: CASSLRQGSGAYEQYF.

The gene calls are TRBV6-6 and TRBJ1-3; D gene uncertain. The CDR3 has 14 residues. Trimming removed 5 bases from V and 2 bases from J, with 10 bases in between. Looked up from germline, CDR1 is MNHNY and CDR2 is SVGAGI (reference sequence). DNA of the CDR3: TGTGCCAGCAGTAACCCTATAGCTGGAAACACCATATATTTT. It yields the protein CASSNPIAGNTIYF.

The chain carries TRBV28 and TRBJ2-1, with D tentatively TRBD1 (7 bases). The V end lost 5 bases, the J end lost 9 bases, and 14 bases lay between the germline ends. The CDR3 is 13 amino acids. Germline lookup yields CDR1 MDHEN and CDR2 SYDVKM. CDR3 sequence: CASSEPQGGEQFF. CDR3 in DNA: TGTGCCAGCAGTGAACCCCAGGGGGGTGAGCAGTTCTTC.

The J gene is TRBJ1-1, the V gene TRBV18; TRBD1 matches 9 bases. V lost 6 bases, J lost 1 base, and 6 bases stayed unmatched. The germline V gene encodes CDR1 KGHSH and CDR2 LQKENI. The CDR3 spans 15 residues. The CDR3 DNA reads as TGTGCCAGCTCCAGTCGGGGACAGGGGAACACTGAAGCTTTCTTT. Protein: CASSSRGQGNTEAFF.

Turning to this clone: Additional DNA sequences in this sample encode the identical CDR3. The rearrangement uses TRBV5-1 and TRBJ2-1; tentatively, D is TRBD2 (5 bases). This CDR3 region has 13 residues. Trimming took off 8 bases at V and 1 base at J, with 10 bases between the two ends. Germline assignment: CDR1 SGHRS and CDR2 YFSETQ. The DNA for the CDR3 is TGCGCCAGTAGCGTCGGATCCTACAATGAGCAGTTCTTC. This encodes CASSVGSYNEQFF. The full variable domain, completed using reference TRBV5-1 and TRBJ2-1, is KAGVTQTPRYLIKTRGQQVTLSCSPISGHRSVSWYQQTPGQGLQFLFEYFSETQRNKGNFPGRFSGRQFSNSRSEMNVSTLELGDSALYLCASSVGSYNEQFFGPGTRLTVL.

This clone was recorded a few times. V gene TRBV7-9 combines with J gene TRBJ2-2, with 10 bases identical to TRBD2. With 1 base clipped from V and 2 bases from J, the junction kept 1 base outside the gene matches. Germline-derived CDR1 and CDR2 are SEHNR and FQNEAQ (reference sequence). The CDR3 totals 16 residues. The CDR3 bases are TGTGCCAGCAGCTTAGGGACTAGCGGAAACACCGGGGAGCTGTTTTTT. It translates to CASSLGTSGNTGELFF.

The chain couples TRBV7-9 to TRBJ2-1, with D tentatively TRBD1 (5 bases). The CDR3 contains 18 residues. The V end was cut by 4 bases, the J end by 8 bases, with 27 bases between. CDR1 is SEHNR, CDR2 FQNEAQ, per germline (reference sequence). The CDR3 reads CASSSRARVSSSSYEQFF. In nucleotides, the CDR3 is TGTGCCAGCAGCTCCCGGGCCAGGGTTTCTTCTTCTTCTTATGAGCAGTTCTTC. Drawing the rest from reference TRBV7-9 and TRBJ2-1, the complete variable domain is DTGVSQNPRHKITKRGQNVTFRCDPISEHNRLYWYRQTLGQGPEFLTYFQNEAQLEKSRLLSDRFSAERPKGSFSTLEIQRTEQGDSAMYLCASSSRARVSSSSYEQFFGPGTRLTVL.